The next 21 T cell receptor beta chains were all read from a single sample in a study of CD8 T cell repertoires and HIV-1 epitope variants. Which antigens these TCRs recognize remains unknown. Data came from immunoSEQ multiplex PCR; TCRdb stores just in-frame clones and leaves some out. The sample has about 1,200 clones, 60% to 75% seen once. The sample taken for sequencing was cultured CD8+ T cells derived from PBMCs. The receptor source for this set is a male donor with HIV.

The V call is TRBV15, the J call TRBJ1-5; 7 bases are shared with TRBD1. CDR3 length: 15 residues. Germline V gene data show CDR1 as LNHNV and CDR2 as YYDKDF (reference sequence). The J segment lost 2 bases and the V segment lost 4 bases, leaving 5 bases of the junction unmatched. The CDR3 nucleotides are TGTGCCACCAGCAATTCCGGACAGGGCAATCAGCCCCAGCATTTT. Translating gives CATSNSGQGNQPQHF.

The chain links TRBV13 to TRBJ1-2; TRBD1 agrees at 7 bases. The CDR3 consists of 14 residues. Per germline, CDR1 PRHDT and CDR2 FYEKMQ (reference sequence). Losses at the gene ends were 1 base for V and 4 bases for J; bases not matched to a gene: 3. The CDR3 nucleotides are TGTGCCAGCAGCTTAGCAGGGGGGGTCTATGGCTACACCTTC. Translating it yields CASSLAGGVYGYTF.

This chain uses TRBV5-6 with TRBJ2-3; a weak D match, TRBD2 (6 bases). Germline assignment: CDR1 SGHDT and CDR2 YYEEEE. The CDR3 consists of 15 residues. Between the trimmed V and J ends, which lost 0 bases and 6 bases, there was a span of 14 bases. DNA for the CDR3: TGTGCCAGCAGCTTGGTTTTGTCTCGGGGGGATACGCAGTATTTT. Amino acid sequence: CASSLVLSRGDTQYF.

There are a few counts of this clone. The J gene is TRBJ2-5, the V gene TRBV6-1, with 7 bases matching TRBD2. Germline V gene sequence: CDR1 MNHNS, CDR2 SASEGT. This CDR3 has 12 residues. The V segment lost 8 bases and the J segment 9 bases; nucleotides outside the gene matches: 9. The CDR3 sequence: CASFRGGSAQYF. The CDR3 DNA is TGTGCCAGCTTTAGGGGAGGGTCGGCCCAGTACTTC.

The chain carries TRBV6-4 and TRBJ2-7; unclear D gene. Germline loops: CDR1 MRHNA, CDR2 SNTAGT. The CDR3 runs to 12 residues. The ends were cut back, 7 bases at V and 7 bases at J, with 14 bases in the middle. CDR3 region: CASTPYPWEQYF. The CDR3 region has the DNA TGTGCCAGCACCCCTTACCCCTGGGAGCAGTACTTC.

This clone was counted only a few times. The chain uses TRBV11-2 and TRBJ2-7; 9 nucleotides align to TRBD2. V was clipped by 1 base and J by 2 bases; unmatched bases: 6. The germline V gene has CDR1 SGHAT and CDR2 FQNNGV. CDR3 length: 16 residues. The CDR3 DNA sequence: TGTGCCAGCAGCTTAGGTCTAGCGGGGATACCCTACGAGCAGTACTTC. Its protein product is CASSLGLAGIPYEQYF.

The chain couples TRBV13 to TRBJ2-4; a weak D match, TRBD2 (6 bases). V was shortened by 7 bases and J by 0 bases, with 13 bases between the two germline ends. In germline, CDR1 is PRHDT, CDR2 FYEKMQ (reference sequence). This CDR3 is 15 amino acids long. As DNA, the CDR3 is TGTGCCAGCACATTTCGGGGACTAGCCAAAAACATTCAGTACTTC. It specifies CASTFRGLAKNIQYF.

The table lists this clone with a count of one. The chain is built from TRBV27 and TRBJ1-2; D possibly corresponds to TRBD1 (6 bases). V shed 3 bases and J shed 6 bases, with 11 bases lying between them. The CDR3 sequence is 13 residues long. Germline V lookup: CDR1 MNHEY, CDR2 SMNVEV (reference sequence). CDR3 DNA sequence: TGTGCCAGCAGTTTCTTGGGGGCGGATGGCTACACCTTC. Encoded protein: CASSFLGADGYTF.

In DNA form, the CDR3 reads TGTGCCAGCAGTTACTCGACAGGGTCAGATACGCAGTATTTT. Encoded protein: CASSYSTGSDTQYF. This chain joins TRBV6-5 and TRBJ2-3; 7 nucleotides align to TRBD1. The CDR3 extends over 14 amino acids. V was clipped by 0 bases and J by 4 bases; unmatched bases: 1. Germline V gene sequence: CDR1 MNHEY, CDR2 SVGAGI.

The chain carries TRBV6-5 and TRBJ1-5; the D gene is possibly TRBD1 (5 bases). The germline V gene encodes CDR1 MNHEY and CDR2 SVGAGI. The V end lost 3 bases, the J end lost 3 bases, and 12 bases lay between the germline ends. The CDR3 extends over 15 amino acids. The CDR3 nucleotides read TGTGCCAGCAGTTATGACCGGGACGACAATCAGCCCCAGCATTTT. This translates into CASSYDRDDNQPQHF.

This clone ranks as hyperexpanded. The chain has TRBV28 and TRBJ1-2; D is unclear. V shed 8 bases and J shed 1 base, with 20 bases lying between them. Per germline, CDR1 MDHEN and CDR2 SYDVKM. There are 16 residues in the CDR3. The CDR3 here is CASGLYPLDLNYGYTF. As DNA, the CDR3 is TGTGCCAGCGGCTTATATCCCTTGGACCTTAACTATGGCTACACCTTC.

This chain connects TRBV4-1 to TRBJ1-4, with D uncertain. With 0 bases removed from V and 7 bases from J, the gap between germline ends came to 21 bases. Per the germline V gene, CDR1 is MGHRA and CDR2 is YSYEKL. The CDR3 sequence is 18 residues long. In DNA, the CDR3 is TGCGCCAGCAGCCAAGAGAGAAAGCTTTCAACTAATAGTGAAAAACTGTTTTTT. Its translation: CASSQERKLSTNSEKLFF.

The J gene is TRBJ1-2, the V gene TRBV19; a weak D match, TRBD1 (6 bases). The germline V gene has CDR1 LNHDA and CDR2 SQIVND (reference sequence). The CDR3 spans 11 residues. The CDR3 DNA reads TGTGCAACAACAGGGTGGAATGGCTACACCTTC. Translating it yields CATTGWNGYTF. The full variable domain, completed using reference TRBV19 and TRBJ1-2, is DGGITQSPKYLFRKEGQNVTLSCEQNLNHDAMYWYRQDPGQGLRLIYYSQIVNDFQKGDIAEGYSVSREKKESFPLTVTSAQKNPTAFYLCATTGWNGYTFGSGTRLTVV.

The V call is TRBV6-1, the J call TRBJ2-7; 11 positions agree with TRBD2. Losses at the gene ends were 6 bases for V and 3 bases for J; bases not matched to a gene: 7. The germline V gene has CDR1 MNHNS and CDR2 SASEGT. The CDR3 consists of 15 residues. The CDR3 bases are TGTGCCAGCAGCGCTACCGGGACTAGCGGCTACGAGCAGTACTTC. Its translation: CASSATGTSGYEQYF.

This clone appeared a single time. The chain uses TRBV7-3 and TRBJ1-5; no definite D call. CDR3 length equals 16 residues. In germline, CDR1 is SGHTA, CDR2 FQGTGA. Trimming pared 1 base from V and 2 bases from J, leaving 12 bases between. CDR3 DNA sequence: TGTGCCAGCAGCTTAAATGGAGGGTTGCGCAATCAGCCCCAGCATTTT. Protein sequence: CASSLNGGLRNQPQHF.

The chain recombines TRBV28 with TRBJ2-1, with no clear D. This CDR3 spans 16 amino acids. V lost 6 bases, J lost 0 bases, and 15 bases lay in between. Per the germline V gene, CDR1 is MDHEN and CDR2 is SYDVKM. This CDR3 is CASSPPRRRSYNEQFF. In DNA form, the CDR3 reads TGTGCCAGCAGCCCTCCCAGGCGCCGCTCCTACAATGAGCAGTTCTTC.

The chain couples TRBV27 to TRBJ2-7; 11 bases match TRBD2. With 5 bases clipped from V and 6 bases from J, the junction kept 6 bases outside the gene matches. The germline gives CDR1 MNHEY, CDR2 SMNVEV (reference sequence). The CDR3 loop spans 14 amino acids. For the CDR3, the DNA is TGTGCCAGCAGTCTCATAGCGGGAGGGCCCGAGCAGTACTTC. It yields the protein CASSLIAGGPEQYF.

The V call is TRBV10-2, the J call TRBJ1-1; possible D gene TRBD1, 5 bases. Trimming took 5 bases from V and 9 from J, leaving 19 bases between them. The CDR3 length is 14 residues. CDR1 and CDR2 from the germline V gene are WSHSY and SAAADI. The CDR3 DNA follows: TGCGCCAGCAGTCCCACGGGGGAAACAGGACAAGCTTTCTTT. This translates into CASSPTGETGQAFF.

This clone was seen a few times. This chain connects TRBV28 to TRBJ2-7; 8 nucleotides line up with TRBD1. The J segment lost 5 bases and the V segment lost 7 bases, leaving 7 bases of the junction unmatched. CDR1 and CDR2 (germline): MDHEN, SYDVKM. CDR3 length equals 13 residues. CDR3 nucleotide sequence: TGTGCCAGCAAGGACAGGGTAATCAACGAGCAGTACTTC. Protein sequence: CASKDRVINEQYF.

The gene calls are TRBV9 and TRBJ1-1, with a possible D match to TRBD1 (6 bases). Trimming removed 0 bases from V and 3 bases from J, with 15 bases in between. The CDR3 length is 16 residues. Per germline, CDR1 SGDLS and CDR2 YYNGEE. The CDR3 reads CASSVAKMRGYTEAFF. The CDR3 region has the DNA TGTGCCAGCAGCGTAGCTAAAATGAGGGGGTACACTGAAGCTTTCTTT.

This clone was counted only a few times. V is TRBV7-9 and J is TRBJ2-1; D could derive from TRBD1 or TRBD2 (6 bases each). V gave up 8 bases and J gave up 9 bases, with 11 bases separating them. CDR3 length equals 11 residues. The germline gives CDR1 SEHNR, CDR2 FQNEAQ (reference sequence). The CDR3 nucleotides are TGTGCCAGCTTACAGGGAGGTGAGCAGTTCTTC. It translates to CASLQGGEQFF.